This is a list of T cell receptor beta chains from one sample in a study of shared clonotypes between healthy human individuals. Repertoires were generated with immunoSEQ multiplex PCR, while TCRdb's copy carries only in-frame clones and drops some. This table has over a million clones, 95% to 99% appearing once. The sequenced sample consisted of naive CD4+ T cells sorted from blood. These TCRs come from a man aged 25 to 40 in good health. CDR3s include the opening cysteine and the closing phenylalanine or tryptophan. The order of the fields is J gene, V gene, D gene, CDR3 protein. A D gene is named only where the DNA matches it firmly.

j_call: TRBJ2-3; v_call: TRBV28; d_call: .; cdr3_aa: CASSLLRGSSTDTQYF
j_call: TRBJ2-1; v_call: TRBV11-2; d_call: TRBD1; cdr3_aa: CASSLQDRGLLGDEQFF
j_call: TRBJ2-1; v_call: TRBV11-2; d_call: .; cdr3_aa: CASSLERWRSSYNEQFF
j_call: TRBJ2-3; v_call: TRBV5-1; d_call: .; cdr3_aa: CASSLEGRVIGRADTQYF
j_call: TRBJ2-7; v_call: TRBV5-5; d_call: .; cdr3_aa: CASSLVGQSSYEQYF
j_call: TRBJ1-2; v_call: TRBV29-1; d_call: .; cdr3_aa: CSVVGSPNYGYTF
j_call: TRBJ2-1; v_call: TRBV5-4; d_call: .; cdr3_aa: CASSLAKGVHEQFF
j_call: TRBJ1-5; v_call: TRBV7-9; d_call: .; cdr3_aa: CASSYIGQPQHF
j_call: TRBJ1-5; v_call: TRBV27; d_call: .; cdr3_aa: CASSLKRGVRQPQHF
j_call: TRBJ2-7; v_call: TRBV2; d_call: .; cdr3_aa: CASRAFYEQYF
j_call: TRBJ2-1; v_call: TRBV6-5; d_call: .; cdr3_aa: CASSPPGDLYNEQFF
j_call: TRBJ1-2; v_call: TRBV18; d_call: .; cdr3_aa: CASSPPGRPNYGYTF
j_call: TRBJ2-5; v_call: TRBV30; d_call: .; cdr3_aa: CAWESTETQYF
j_call: TRBJ2-1; v_call: TRBV7-2; d_call: .; cdr3_aa: CASSLPFNEQFF
j_call: TRBJ2-7; v_call: TRBV5-1; d_call: .; cdr3_aa: CASSSASGGTYEQYF
j_call: TRBJ2-7; v_call: TRBV5-6; d_call: .; cdr3_aa: CASSFYEQYF
j_call: TRBJ1-5; v_call: TRBV6-6; d_call: .; cdr3_aa: CASTLGGGNQPQHF
j_call: TRBJ1-2; v_call: TRBV7-2; d_call: TRBD1; cdr3_aa: CASSPGGQGVYGYTF
j_call: TRBJ1-1; v_call: TRBV6-1; d_call: .; cdr3_aa: CAIREWGGGTEAFF
j_call: TRBJ2-7; v_call: TRBV15; d_call: .; cdr3_aa: CATSRGTLLYEQYF
j_call: TRBJ1-1; v_call: TRBV10-2; d_call: TRBD1; cdr3_aa: CASSALAQGRNTEAFF
j_call: TRBJ1-2; v_call: TRBV4-3; d_call: TRBD1; cdr3_aa: CASSRTGGGYGYTF
j_call: TRBJ2-7; v_call: TRBV30; d_call: TRBD1; cdr3_aa: CAWSNQGTGIRYEQYF
j_call: TRBJ1-4; v_call: TRBV7-9; d_call: .; cdr3_aa: CASSLRLNEKLFF
j_call: TRBJ2-7; v_call: TRBV19; d_call: .; cdr3_aa: CASSIGQGISYEQYF
j_call: TRBJ2-2; v_call: TRBV19; d_call: .; cdr3_aa: CASSRRGLDGELFF
j_call: TRBJ1-4; v_call: TRBV25-1; d_call: .; cdr3_aa: CASSEDGVKLFF
j_call: TRBJ2-3; v_call: TRBV10-2; d_call: .; cdr3_aa: CASSATRGRDTQYF
j_call: TRBJ2-1; v_call: TRBV5-1; d_call: .; cdr3_aa: CASSLDAQPLTNEQFF
j_call: TRBJ1-2; v_call: TRBV14; d_call: .; cdr3_aa: CASSQRRGNGYTF
j_call: TRBJ2-7; v_call: TRBV19; d_call: TRBD2; cdr3_aa: CASSSVAGYEQYF
j_call: TRBJ2-1; v_call: TRBV12-5; d_call: TRBD2; cdr3_aa: CASGPSGSTYNEQFF
j_call: TRBJ1-1; v_call: TRBV7-8; d_call: .; cdr3_aa: CASSLTLGNTEAFF
j_call: TRBJ2-7; v_call: TRBV9; d_call: TRBD2; cdr3_aa: CASSPRPGLAKQYF
j_call: TRBJ2-1; v_call: TRBV4-2; d_call: .; cdr3_aa: CASSQDPSAYNEQFF
j_call: TRBJ2-7; v_call: TRBV20-1; d_call: .; cdr3_aa: CSARHKIWEYF
j_call: TRBJ2-7; v_call: TRBV15; d_call: TRBD2; cdr3_aa: CATSSELAGVAYEQYF
j_call: TRBJ1-1; v_call: TRBV5-5; d_call: TRBD1; cdr3_aa: CASSWGTGYMNTEAFF
j_call: TRBJ2-2; v_call: TRBV9; d_call: .; cdr3_aa: CASSVQITTLGNTGELFF
j_call: TRBJ2-3; v_call: TRBV25-1; d_call: .; cdr3_aa: CASKVGPGTDTQYF
j_call: TRBJ2-1; v_call: TRBV9; d_call: .; cdr3_aa: CASSVRLASYNEQFF
j_call: TRBJ1-1; v_call: TRBV4-1; d_call: .; cdr3_aa: CASSQAGGDTEAFF
j_call: TRBJ2-2; v_call: TRBV9; d_call: .; cdr3_aa: CASSVKRRGENTGELFF
j_call: TRBJ2-1; v_call: TRBV5-1; d_call: TRBD2; cdr3_aa: CASSGQLAGVYNEQFF
j_call: TRBJ1-2; v_call: TRBV5-4; d_call: TRBD1; cdr3_aa: CASSYGRGIQVANYGYTF
j_call: TRBJ2-1; v_call: TRBV7-6; d_call: .; cdr3_aa: CASSHPWGLRRHEQFF
j_call: TRBJ2-7; v_call: TRBV28; d_call: .; cdr3_aa: CASVASPWQSEQYF
j_call: TRBJ2-3; v_call: TRBV9; d_call: TRBD2; cdr3_aa: CASSDRLAGTQYF
j_call: TRBJ1-1; v_call: TRBV2; d_call: .; cdr3_aa: CASGGTVNTEAFF
j_call: TRBJ1-1; v_call: TRBV4-3; d_call: .; cdr3_aa: CASSQGSTRPYEAFF
j_call: TRBJ2-5; v_call: TRBV6-5; d_call: .; cdr3_aa: CASPVGVADQETQYF
j_call: TRBJ2-1; v_call: TRBV6-6; d_call: .; cdr3_aa: CASSYSGFPYNEQFF
j_call: TRBJ2-7; v_call: TRBV10-1; d_call: TRBD2; cdr3_aa: CASSLSGRAWYEQYF
j_call: TRBJ2-1; v_call: TRBV28; d_call: .; cdr3_aa: CASSGAIYNEQFF